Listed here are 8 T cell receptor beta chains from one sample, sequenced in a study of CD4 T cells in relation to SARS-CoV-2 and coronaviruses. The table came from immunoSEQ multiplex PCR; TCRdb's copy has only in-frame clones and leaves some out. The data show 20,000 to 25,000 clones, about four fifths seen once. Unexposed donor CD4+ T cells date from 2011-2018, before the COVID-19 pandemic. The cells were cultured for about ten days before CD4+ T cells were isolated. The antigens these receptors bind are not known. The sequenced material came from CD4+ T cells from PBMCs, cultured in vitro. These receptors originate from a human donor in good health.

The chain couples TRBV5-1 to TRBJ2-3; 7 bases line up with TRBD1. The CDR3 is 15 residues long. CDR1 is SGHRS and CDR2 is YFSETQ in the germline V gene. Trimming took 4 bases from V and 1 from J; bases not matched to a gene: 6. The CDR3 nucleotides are TGCGCCAGCAGCCGCGACAGGGTAGGCACAGATACGCAGTATTTT. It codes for CASSRDRVGTDTQYF.

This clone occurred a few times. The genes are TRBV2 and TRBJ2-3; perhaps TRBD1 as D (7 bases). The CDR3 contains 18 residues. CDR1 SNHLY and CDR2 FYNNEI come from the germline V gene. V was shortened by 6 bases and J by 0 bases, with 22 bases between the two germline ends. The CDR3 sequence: CASRTPRQGLSSTDTQYF. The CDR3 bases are TGTGCCAGCAGGACACCGAGACAGGGACTTTCTAGCACAGATACGCAGTATTTT.

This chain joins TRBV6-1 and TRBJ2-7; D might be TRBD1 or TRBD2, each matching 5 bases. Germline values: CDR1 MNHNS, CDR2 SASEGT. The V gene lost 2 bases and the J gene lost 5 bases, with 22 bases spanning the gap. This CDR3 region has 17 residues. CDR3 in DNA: TGTGCCAGCAGTGAAAGTCTTGTGGTTTCAGGGACCGACGAGCAGTACTTC. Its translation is CASSESLVVSGTDEQYF.

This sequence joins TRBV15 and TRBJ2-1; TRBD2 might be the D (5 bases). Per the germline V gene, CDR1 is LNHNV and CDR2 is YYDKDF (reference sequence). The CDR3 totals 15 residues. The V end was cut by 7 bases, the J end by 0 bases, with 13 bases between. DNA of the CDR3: TGTGCCACCACCGTGGAGGCTAGCTCCTACAATGAGCAGTTCTTC. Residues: CATTVEASSYNEQFF.

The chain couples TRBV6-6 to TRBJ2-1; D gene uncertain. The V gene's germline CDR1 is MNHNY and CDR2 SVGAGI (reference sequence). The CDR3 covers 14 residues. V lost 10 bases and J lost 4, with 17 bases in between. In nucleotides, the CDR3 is TGTGCCACCACGGTTGTGGCTTCATACAATGAGCAGTTCTTC. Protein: CATTVVASYNEQFF.

CDR3 DNA: TGTGCCAGCAGCCCACTAGAGGGGGCCGGGGCGAACGGGGAGCTGTTTTTT. Residues: CASSPLEGAGANGELFF. The chain recombines TRBV3-1 (or the pseudogene TRBV3-2) with TRBJ2-2; TRBD1 aligns across 7 bases. Germline V gene data show CDR1 as LGHDT and CDR2 as YNNKEL (reference sequence). The V segment lost 4 bases and the J segment 7 bases; nucleotides outside the gene matches: 15. The CDR3 covers 17 residues.

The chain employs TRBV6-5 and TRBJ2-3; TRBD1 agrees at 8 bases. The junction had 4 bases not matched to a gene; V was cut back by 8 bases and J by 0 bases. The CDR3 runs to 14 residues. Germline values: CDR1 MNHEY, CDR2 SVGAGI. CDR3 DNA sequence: TGTGCCAGCCGGACAGGGTATAGCACAGATACGCAGTATTTT. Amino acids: CASRTGYSTDTQYF.

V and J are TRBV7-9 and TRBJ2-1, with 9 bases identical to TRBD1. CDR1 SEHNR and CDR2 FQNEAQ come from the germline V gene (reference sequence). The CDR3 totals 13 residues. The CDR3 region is CASRDREYNEQFF. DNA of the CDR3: TGTGCTAGCCGGGACAGGGAGTACAATGAGCAGTTCTTC.